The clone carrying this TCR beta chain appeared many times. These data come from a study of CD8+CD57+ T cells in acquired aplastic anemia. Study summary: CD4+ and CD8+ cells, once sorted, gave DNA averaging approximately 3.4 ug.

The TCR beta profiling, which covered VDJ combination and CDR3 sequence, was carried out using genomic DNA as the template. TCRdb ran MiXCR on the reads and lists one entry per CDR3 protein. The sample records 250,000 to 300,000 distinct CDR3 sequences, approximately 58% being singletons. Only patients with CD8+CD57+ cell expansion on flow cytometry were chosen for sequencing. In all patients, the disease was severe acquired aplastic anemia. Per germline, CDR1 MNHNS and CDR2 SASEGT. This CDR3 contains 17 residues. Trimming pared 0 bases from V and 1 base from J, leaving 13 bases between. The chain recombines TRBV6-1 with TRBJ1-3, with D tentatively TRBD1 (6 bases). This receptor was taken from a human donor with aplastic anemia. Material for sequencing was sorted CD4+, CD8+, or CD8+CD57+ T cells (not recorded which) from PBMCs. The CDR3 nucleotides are TGTGCCAGCAGTGAAGCGCTGGGGGCGCGGTCTGGAAACACCATATATTTT. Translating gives CASSEALGARSGNTIYF.